These 5 T cell receptor beta chains came from one sample sequenced in a study of CD8+ T cells in alopecia areata (dated by TCRdb to the late 2010s). The method behind the library was the immunoSEQ multiplex PCR assay. To provide template for TCR sequencing, every sample had RNA extracted and reverse transcribed into cDNA. TCRdb stores this immuneACCESS table with in-frame sequences only. Part of the clones is absent; in the studies checked, under half of the shortfall reflects unresolved V genes, and no reason is known for the rest. Present in this sample are more than 200,000 clones, over 40% of which were seen just once. Over 2% of the sample lies in the top ten. The sample's treatment or condition label, in plain terms: oral pan-JAK inhibitor, 5-10 mg twice daily. Here the sequenced sample was CD4+ T cells sorted from blood, taken around week 36, from a patient treated with tofacitinib. These receptors all stem from a human donor with alopecia areata.

This clone was found a few times. V gene TRBV19 combines with J gene TRBJ1-1; no definite D call. The CDR3 runs to 13 residues. Germline V CDR1 and CDR2: LNHDA, SQIVND (reference sequence). Trimming pared 5 bases from V and 1 base from J, leaving 8 bases between. This CDR3 is CASSERPNTEAFF. CDR3 DNA: TGTGCCAGTAGTGAGCGACCGAACACTGAAGCTTTCTTT.

The chain combines TRBV5-4 with TRBJ1-1; possible D gene TRBD1, 5 bases. This CDR3 is built from 13 residues. V lost 0 bases, J lost 7 bases, and 10 bases lay in between. CDR1 is SGHNT and CDR2 is YYREEE in the germline V gene (reference sequence). CDR3 in amino acids: CASSLARDSEAFF. The CDR3 bases are TGTGCCAGCAGCTTGGCCCGTGACAGTGAAGCTTTCTTT. The full variable domain, completed using reference TRBV5-4 and TRBJ1-1, is ETGVTQSPTHLIKTRGQQVTLRCSSQSGHNTVSWYQQALGQGPQFIFQYYREEENGRGNFPPRFSGLQFPNYSSELNVNALELDDSALYLCASSLARDSEAFFGQGTRLTVV.

Here the CDR3 DNA reads TGTGCCAGCAGCTCCCCCCCTAGCGTACCCGAGCAGTACTTC. Its protein product is CASSSPPSVPEQYF. The V gene is TRBV6-6, the J gene TRBJ2-7; weak D call: TRBD2 (6 bases). Trimming shortened V by 6 bases and J by 6 bases, and 18 bases separated the two germline ends. From germline, CDR1 is MNHNY and CDR2 SVGAGI (reference sequence). This CDR3 contains 14 residues.

This sequence joins TRBV30 and TRBJ1-1; a weak D match, TRBD1 (5 bases). The CDR3 is 11 amino acids. V shed 5 bases and J shed 5 bases, with 9 bases lying between them. From germline, CDR1 is GTSNPN and CDR2 SVGIG (reference sequence). CDR3 nucleotides: TGTGCCTGGGGTAGGGGTACTGAAGCTTTCTTT. This codes for CAWGRGTEAFF.

The table lists this clone with a few counts. The chain links TRBV5-1 to TRBJ2-7, with D possibly matching TRBD2 (6 bases). V lost 3 bases, J lost 5 bases, and 24 bases lay in between. There are 17 residues in the CDR3. CDR1 SGHRS and CDR2 YFSETQ come from the germline V gene. The CDR3 nucleotides are TGCGCCAGCAGCTCCAGCCCCCGTGGAGGGCGGGCCCACGAGCAGTACTTC. This encodes CASSSSPRGGRAHEQYF.